This T cell receptor (beta chain) is drawn from a study of T cells after posttransplantation cyclophosphamide. J gave up 4 bases and V 0 bases, and 8 bases lay outside the gene matches. Germline V gene lookup returns CDR1 ENHRY and CDR2 SYGVKD. The CDR3 loop spans 17 amino acids. Findings and limits, study-wide: Tissue-infiltrating T cells from skin or gut overlapped little with blood T cells.

With regard to this clone: Its specificity is not known.

Assay used: immunoSEQ multiplex PCR; TCRdb lists only in-frame clones, some missing. The sample records under 6,000 clones, 82% being singletons. Busulfan-fludarabine conditioning, marrow transplant, and cyclophosphamide on days +3 and +4 were administered. V usage is TRBV10-3 and J usage is TRBJ2-3, with TRBD2 matching 9 bases. The sample consisted of PBMCs, taken 86 days after allogeneic stem cell transplant with posttransplant cyclophosphamide. This receptor was identified in a male patient between 45 and 59 years old who received an allogeneic stem cell transplant from an unrelated donor, was CMV-positive, and had acute GVHD only. These T cells may partly come from the graft donor. CDR3 nucleotides: TGTGCCATCAGTGAGTCGTTGGGCGGGGGGGCGTCAGATACGCAGTATTTT. This codes for CAISESLGGGASDTQYF.